Below are 14 T cell receptor beta chains sequenced from a single sample in a study of yellow fever vaccine responses in identical twins. Each CDR3 protein is one row after TCRdb ran MiXCR on the RT-PCR reads. The repertoire has more than 30,000 distinct CDR3 sequences, about 63% of them found once; the top ten carry about 4.5%. Here the sequenced sample was T cells from blood (PBMCs), unsorted or a sorted subset (not recorded which), taken before or after yellow fever vaccination (not recorded which). These receptors were taken from a woman younger than 35 who received the yellow fever vaccine.

The chain is built from TRBV25-1 and TRBJ1-2; D is unclear. V lost 3 bases and J lost 4, with 9 bases in between. Germline CDR1 and CDR2: MGHDK and SYGVNS. This CDR3 region has 13 residues. The CDR3 spells CASSDQRLYGYTF. The CDR3 coding sequence is TGTGCCAGCAGTGATCAGAGACTCTATGGCTACACCTTC.

This chain links TRBV7-3 with TRBJ2-7, with D tentatively TRBD1 (6 bases). V was clipped by 4 bases and J by 0 bases, with 13 bases between them. From germline, CDR1 is SGHTA and CDR2 FQGTGA. The length of the CDR3 is 15 residues. The CDR3 nucleotides read TGTGCCAGCAGCTCGCAGGGGAGCCGCTCCTACGAGCAGTACTTC. Protein sequence: CASSSQGSRSYEQYF.

The V and J genes are TRBV19 and TRBJ1-3; D is unresolved. Germline CDR1 reads LNHDA; CDR2 reads SQIVND (reference sequence). Trimming cost V 5 bases and J 0 bases, with 5 bases left between them. The CDR3 contains 13 residues. Written as DNA, the CDR3 is TGTGCCAGTAGTCCCGGCTCTGGAAACACCATATATTTT. As protein: CASSPGSGNTIYF.

This rearrangement joins TRBV23-1 to TRBJ2-7, with 7 nucleotides matching TRBD1. TRBV23-1 is marked as an open reading frame, function uncertain. With V trimmed by 6 bases and J by 0 bases, 2 bases remained unmatched. This CDR3 is built from 13 residues. The CDR3 region is CASSHRGSYEQYV. In DNA form, the CDR3 reads TGCGCCAGCAGCCACAGGGGCTCCTACGAGCAGTACGTC.

This sequence joins TRBV2 and TRBJ2-1; TRBD1 is a possible D gene (6 bases). The germline V gene encodes CDR1 SNHLY and CDR2 FYNNEI. The CDR3 loop spans 13 amino acids. V was cut by 4 bases and J by 4 bases, with 8 bases left in between. The CDR3 DNA sequence: TGTGCCAGCAGTGGGCAGGGGTACAATGAGCAGTTCTTC. It is translated as CASSGQGYNEQFF.

This clonotype occurred a few times. The V and J genes are TRBV29-1 and TRBJ2-7, with a tentative D call TRBD1 (5 bases). V lost 0 bases to trimming and J lost 6 bases, with 9 bases between them. The CDR3 length is 12 residues. Germline loops: CDR1 SQVTM, CDR2 ANQGSEA. The CDR3 coding sequence is TGCAGCGTTGAAGATCACAGGACCGAGCAGTACTTC. This encodes CSVEDHRTEQYF.

The rearrangement links TRBV11-3 to TRBJ2-1; TRBD2 matches at 9 bases. V dropped 4 bases and J dropped 2; count of bases not matched to a gene: 3. CDR3 size: 15 residues. From germline, CDR1 is SGHNT and CDR2 YENEEA. As DNA, the CDR3 is TGTGCCAGCAGCTCCAGCGGGGGGACCTACAATGAGCAGTTCTTC. This gives the protein CASSSSGGTYNEQFF. Combining the CDR3 with reference TRBV11-3 and TRBJ2-1 gives the whole variable domain EAGVVQSPRYKIIEKKQPVAFWCNPISGHNTLYWYLQNLGQGPELLIRYENEEAVDDSQLPKDRFSAERLKGVDSTLKIQPAELGDSAVYLCASSSSGGTYNEQFFGPGTRLTVL.

V usage is TRBV7-9 and J usage is TRBJ2-1; 7 bases fit TRBD2. J was trimmed by 4 bases and V by 5 bases; bases with no gene match: 5. Germline V CDR1 and CDR2: SEHNR, FQNEAQ (reference sequence). The CDR3 totals 14 residues. The CDR3 here is CASSRKAGYNEQFF. The CDR3 DNA sequence: TGTGCCAGCAGCCGCAAAGCGGGGTACAATGAGCAGTTCTTC.

The rearrangement links TRBV19 to TRBJ1-5; D remains ambiguous. Trimming cost V 5 bases and J 0 bases, with 11 bases left between them. CDR1 LNHDA and CDR2 SQIVND come from the germline V gene (reference sequence). The CDR3 totals 15 residues. The CDR3 loop reads CASSVTVNSNQPQHF. In DNA, the CDR3 is TGTGCCAGTAGTGTGACGGTTAATAGCAATCAGCCCCAGCATTTT.

This chain connects TRBV18 to TRBJ1-2; D remains unclear. From germline, CDR1 is KGHSH and CDR2 LQKENI. Between the trimmed V and J ends, which lost 0 bases and 4 bases, there was a span of 9 bases. CDR3 length equals 14 residues. In DNA, the CDR3 is TGTGCCAGCTCACCACCCGGGTTAGGCTATGGCTACACCTTC. It codes for CASSPPGLGYGYTF.

V gene TRBV18 combines with J gene TRBJ2-1; TRBD1 aligns across 7 bases. CDR1 is KGHSH, CDR2 LQKENI, per germline. The CDR3 loop spans 12 amino acids. V shed 2 bases, J shed 10 bases, and the junction held 2 bases outside the gene matches. CDR3 nucleotides: TGTGCCAGCTCACCAACAGGGGTAGAGCAGTTCTTC. This translates into CASSPTGVEQFF.

V and J are TRBV18 and TRBJ2-7; D not certain. The V gene lost 3 bases and the J gene lost 1 base, with 10 bases spanning the gap. From germline, CDR1 is KGHSH and CDR2 LQKENI. This CDR3 spans 14 amino acids. The CDR3 DNA sequence: TGTGCCAGCTCACCGATTGCTGATTCCTACGAGCAGTACTTC. Protein product: CASSPIADSYEQYF.

This clonotype was observed a handful of times. V gene TRBV10-3 combines with J gene TRBJ2-1, with 8 bases that match TRBD1. The V segment lost 4 bases and the J segment 4 bases; nucleotides outside the gene matches: 6. The CDR3 is made up of 15 amino acids. Germline values: CDR1 ENHRY, CDR2 SYGVKD. The CDR3: CAISATGGEYNEQFF. CDR3 nucleotide sequence: TGTGCCATCAGTGCCACAGGGGGAGAATACAATGAGCAGTTCTTC.

For this clonotype: Compared with germline, one end of the junction differs, possibly owing to a read error. This chain uses TRBV4-2 with TRBJ2-3; D possibly corresponds to TRBD2 (6 bases). The V gene's germline CDR1 is LGHNA and CDR2 YNFKEQ. The CDR3 loop spans 16 amino acids. CDR3 bases: TGTGCCAGCAGGCAAGATACGGCGGGACGCACAGATACGCAGTATTTT. This encodes CASRQDTAGRTDTQYF.